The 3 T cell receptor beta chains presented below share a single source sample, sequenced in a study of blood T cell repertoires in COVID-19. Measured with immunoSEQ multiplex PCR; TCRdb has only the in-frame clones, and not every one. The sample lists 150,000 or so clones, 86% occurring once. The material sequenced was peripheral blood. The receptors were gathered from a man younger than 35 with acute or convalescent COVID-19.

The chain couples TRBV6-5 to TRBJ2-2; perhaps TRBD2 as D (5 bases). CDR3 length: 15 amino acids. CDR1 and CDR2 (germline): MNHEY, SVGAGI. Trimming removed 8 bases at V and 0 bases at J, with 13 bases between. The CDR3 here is CASCSGNSNTGELFF. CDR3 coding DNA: TGTGCCAGCTGTTCGGGGAACTCGAACACCGGGGAGCTGTTTTTT.

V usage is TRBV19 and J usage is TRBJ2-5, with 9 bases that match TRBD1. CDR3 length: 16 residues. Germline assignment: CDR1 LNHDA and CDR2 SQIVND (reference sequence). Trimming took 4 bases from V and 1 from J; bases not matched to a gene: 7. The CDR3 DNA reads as TGTGCCAGTAGTAAAACCGGGACAGGGTTCCAAGAGACCCAGTACTTC. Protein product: CASSKTGTGFQETQYF.

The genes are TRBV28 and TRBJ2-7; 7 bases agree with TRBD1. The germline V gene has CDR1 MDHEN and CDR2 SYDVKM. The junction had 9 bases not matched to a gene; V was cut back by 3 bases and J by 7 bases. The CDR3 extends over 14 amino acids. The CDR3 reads CASSFSRGLGEQYV. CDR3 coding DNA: TGTGCCAGCAGTTTTTCGAGGGGGCTGGGAGAGCAGTACGTC.